One sample yielded the 25 T cell receptor beta chains listed below, sequenced in a study of shared clonotypes between healthy human individuals. Clones were sequenced by immunoSEQ multiplex PCR, and TCRdb holds only the in-frame ones, with some missing. The sample holds 2,500,000 or so clones, approximately 93% seen once. Sequenced material: naive CD4+ T cells from PBMCs. Subset: CD45RA+ positively selected. These TCRs come from a man aged 18 to 30 in good health. Some clones in this sample may be carry-over from other donors' samples.

This chain's CDR3 is CASSLEVAGGYEQYF. As DNA, the CDR3 is TGTGCCAGCAGCTTAGAGGTAGCGGGAGGGTACGAGCAGTACTTC. The chain recombines TRBV13 with TRBJ2-7, with TRBD2 matching 11 bases. CDR1 and CDR2 (germline): PRHDT, FYEKMQ (reference sequence). The CDR3 contains 15 residues. V trimming: 1 base; J trimming: 4 bases; junction bases outside the gene matches: 3.

The chain recombines TRBV30 with TRBJ2-3, with TRBD2 identical over 13 bases. Germline V CDR1 and CDR2: GTSNPN, SVGIG (reference sequence). Trimming at V came to 7 bases and at J to 3 bases, leaving 7 bases not matched to a gene. CDR3 length equals 15 residues. The CDR3 sequence: CALTLAGGPTDTQYF. The CDR3, as DNA: TGTGCCTTAACACTAGCGGGAGGGCCGACAGATACGCAGTATTTT.

With regard to this clone: Other DNA sequences in the sample encode the same CDR3. This chain joins TRBV7-9 and TRBJ1-3; D unresolved. Germline values: CDR1 SEHNR, CDR2 FQNEAQ (reference sequence). This CDR3 region has 15 residues. Trimming took off 1 base at V and 0 bases at J, with 7 bases between the two ends. The CDR3, as DNA: TGTGCCAGCAGCTTAGGAGGCAGCTCTGGAAACACCATATATTTT. It encodes CASSLGGSSGNTIYF.

This clone showed up just once. Other nucleotide sequences in the sample specify the same CDR3. The CDR3 DNA is TGTGCCAGCAGCTTGGGTGAGGAGACCCAGTACTTC. It codes for CASSLGEETQYF. The chain combines TRBV5-4 with TRBJ2-5; D is undetermined. Trimming pared 0 bases from V and 5 bases from J, leaving 5 bases between. There are 12 residues in the CDR3. Germline V lookup: CDR1 SGHNT, CDR2 YYREEE (reference sequence). The variable domain in full, completed from reference TRBV5-4 and TRBJ2-5, reads ETGVTQSPTHLIKTRGQQVTLRCSSQSGHNTVSWYQQALGQGPQFIFQYYREEENGRGNFPPRFSGLQFPNYSSELNVNALELDDSALYLCASSLGEETQYFGPGTRLLVL.

For this clone: Germline is not matched at one junction end, which may reflect a read error. The chain recombines TRBV28 with TRBJ2-4, with D unclear. Germline CDR1 reads MDHEN; CDR2 reads SYDVKM. The CDR3 loop spans 12 amino acids. Written as DNA, the CDR3 is TGTGCCAGCAGTTTGACCAATAACATTCAGTACTTC. This gives the protein CASSLTNNIQYF.

In this sample, this clone turned up once. The chain carries TRBV6-1 and TRBJ1-4; D remains unclear. Trimming cost V 5 bases and J 7 bases, with 11 bases left between them. This CDR3 has 13 residues. Germline V gene lookup returns CDR1 MNHNS and CDR2 SASEGT. The CDR3 region has the DNA TGTGCCAGCAGTTTGGACGGCAGTGAAAAACTGTTTTTT. Translation: CASSLDGSEKLFF.

This sequence joins TRBV19 and TRBJ1-5; TRBD1 matches 8 bases. The CDR3 runs to 17 residues. Germline V gives CDR1 LNHDA, CDR2 SQIVND (reference sequence). J gave up 3 bases and V 5 bases, and 12 bases lay outside the gene matches. The CDR3 DNA reads as TGTGCCAGTAGTGTTAGGACAGGGCCGCCATTCAATCAGCCCCAGCATTTT. It translates to CASSVRTGPPFNQPQHF.

The table lists this clone with a few counts. This chain joins TRBV9 and TRBJ1-1, with D possibly being TRBD1 (5 bases). The V gene lost 3 bases and the J gene lost 3 bases, with 9 bases spanning the gap. Germline V gene data show CDR1 as SGDLS and CDR2 as YYNGEE. The length of the CDR3 is 13 residues. In DNA form, the CDR3 reads TGTGCCAGCAGCGACGGGACCCACACTGAAGCTTTCTTT. Translating it yields CASSDGTHTEAFF.

This rearrangement joins TRBV6-1 to TRBJ1-2, with a weak D call TRBD1 (5 bases). With 6 bases removed from V and 5 bases from J, the gap between germline ends came to 19 bases. The length of the CDR3 is 15 residues. Germline CDR1 and CDR2: MNHNS and SASEGT. CDR3 bases: TGTGCCAGCAGCCCTTCGACAGTGGTGGGGTATGGCTACACCTTC. It is translated as CASSPSTVVGYGYTF.

This chain joins TRBV6-5 and TRBJ2-7; a weak D match, TRBD1 (5 bases). CDR1 is MNHEY and CDR2 is SVGAGI in the germline V gene. CDR3 length: 15 amino acids. V lost 0 bases and J 2 bases, leaving 11 bases between the germline ends. For the CDR3, the DNA is TGTGCCAGCAGTTACTCGTGGGTCAGGGCCTACGAGCAGTACTTC. Its protein product is CASSYSWVRAYEQYF.

V is TRBV4-3 and J is TRBJ2-1; either TRBD1 or TRBD2 may supply D (5 bases each). From germline, CDR1 is LGHNA and CDR2 YSLEER. The CDR3 totals 16 residues. With 0 bases removed from V and 15 bases from J, the gap between germline ends came to 24 bases. This chain's CDR3 is CASSQDYGTGIVGLFF. DNA of the CDR3: TGCGCCAGCAGCCAAGACTACGGGACGGGGATCGTGGGGCTGTTCTTC.

This chain connects TRBV15 to TRBJ2-7, with 10 bases matching TRBD1. The CDR3 has 15 amino acids. Trimming removed 4 bases from V and 1 base from J; junction bases left unmatched: 4. Germline V gene data show CDR1 as LNHNV and CDR2 as YYDKDF (reference sequence). Here the CDR3 DNA reads TGTGCCACCAGCACTGGGACAGGGGTATCCTACGAGCAGTACTTC. It is translated as CATSTGTGVSYEQYF.

The rearrangement uses TRBV5-1 and TRBJ2-3; D gene ambiguous. In germline, CDR1 is SGHRS, CDR2 YFSETQ. V dropped 0 bases and J dropped 5 bases, with 10 bases sitting between them. CDR3 length: 14 amino acids. This CDR3 reads CASSLGTVGDTQYF. The CDR3 nucleotides are TGCGCCAGCAGCTTGGGCACCGTGGGAGATACGCAGTATTTT.

The table lists this clone with a count of one. The chain employs TRBV28 and TRBJ2-3, with D possibly matching TRBD2 (5 bases). V lost 4 bases and J lost 5, with 10 bases in between. CDR1 is MDHEN and CDR2 is SYDVKM in the germline V gene. This CDR3 is built from 13 residues. CDR3 residues: CASSSGAVDTQYF. CDR3 DNA: TGTGCCAGCAGTTCCGGAGCGGTAGATACGCAGTATTTT.

In nucleotides, the CDR3 is TGTGCCACCAGTCCCGGACTATTGGGAGAGAATGAGCAGTTCTTC. Residues: CATSPGLLGENEQFF. This chain links TRBV15 with TRBJ2-1; D is perhaps TRBD2 (6 bases). The CDR3 has 15 residues. Germline V lookup: CDR1 LNHNV, CDR2 YYDKDF (reference sequence). The V end was cut by 6 bases, the J end by 7 bases, with 19 bases between.

The V gene is TRBV18, the J gene TRBJ2-5; possibly TRBD2 for D (5 bases). This CDR3 has 15 residues. Trimming left V 4 bases short and J 11 bases short, with 23 bases between. Germline-derived CDR1 and CDR2 are KGHSH and LQKENI. CDR3 sequence reads: CASSQRHGSGREQYF. The CDR3 bases are TGTGCCAGCTCACAGAGACACGGTTCTGGTAGGGAGCAGTACTTC.

The J gene is TRBJ1-1, the V gene TRBV30; D gene unclear. Between the trimmed V and J ends, which lost 5 bases and 6 bases, there was a span of 7 bases. Germline V gene data show CDR1 as GTSNPN and CDR2 as SVGIG (reference sequence). The CDR3 extends over 10 amino acids. In DNA form, the CDR3 reads TGTGCCTGGGGGGTTGCTGAAGCTTTCTTT. It is translated as CAWGVAEAFF. The entire variable domain, with the rest obtained from reference TRBV30 and TRBJ1-1, is as follows: SQTIHQWPATLVQPVGSPLSLECTVEGTSNPNLYWYRQAAGRGLQLLFYSVGIGQISSEVPQNLSASRPQDRQFILSSKKLLLSDSGFYLCAWGVAEAFFGQGTRLTVV.

The rearrangement uses TRBV28 and TRBJ2-7, with no clear D. The V end was cut by 2 bases, the J end by 3 bases, with 11 bases between. Germline-derived CDR1 and CDR2 are MDHEN and SYDVKM. This CDR3 has 14 amino acids. Here the CDR3 DNA reads TGTGCCAGCAGTTTAACCGGACGGAACTACGAGCAGTACTTC. This codes for CASSLTGRNYEQYF.

The chain uses TRBV9 and TRBJ2-7; 9 bases are shared with TRBD1. The CDR3 runs to 15 residues. CDR1 SGDLS and CDR2 YYNGEE come from the germline V gene. Unmatched junction bases numbered 8, after V lost 2 bases and J lost 5 bases. The CDR3 spells CASSVEPGQGNEQYF. The CDR3 nucleotides are TGTGCCAGCAGCGTGGAGCCGGGACAGGGAAACGAGCAGTACTTC.

The chain couples TRBV7-2 to TRBJ2-3; D possibly corresponds to TRBD1 (6 bases). Germline CDR1 SGHTA, CDR2 FQGNSA. CDR3 length: 15 residues. V was pared by 1 base and J by 2 bases, with 10 bases between. The CDR3 DNA follows: TGTGCCAGCAGCTTAGGGGGGCCACTCACAGATACGCAGTATTTT. Translated, it gives CASSLGGPLTDTQYF.

The rearrangement links TRBV5-1 to TRBJ2-1; weak D call: TRBD2 (6 bases). The ends were cut back, 0 bases at V and 0 bases at J, with 10 bases in the middle. The CDR3 covers 16 residues. Germline loops: CDR1 SGHRS, CDR2 YFSETQ. This chain's CDR3 is CASSLDAGSSYNEQFF. DNA for the CDR3: TGCGCCAGCAGCTTGGATGCGGGGAGCTCCTACAATGAGCAGTTCTTC.

V is TRBV5-1 and J is TRBJ1-4, with 8 bases that match TRBD1. After removal of 4 bases from V and 8 bases from J, the junction contained 7 bases not matched to a gene. The CDR3 contains 14 residues. Germline values: CDR1 SGHRS, CDR2 YFSETQ. DNA for the CDR3: TGCGCCAGCAGCCCTCAGGGGGCAGGGGAAAAACTGTTTTTT. This codes for CASSPQGAGEKLFF.

The V gene is TRBV5-4, the J gene TRBJ1-5; D not certain. Germline CDR1 is SGHNT and CDR2 is YYREEE (reference sequence). V lost 3 bases to trimming and J lost 1 base, with 14 bases between them. This CDR3 spans 16 amino acids. This CDR3 reads CASSSGPGASNQPQHF. The CDR3 DNA follows: TGTGCCAGCAGCTCCGGACCTGGAGCGAGCAATCAGCCCCAGCATTTT.

This clone was observed a single time. This chain joins TRBV2 and TRBJ2-1; a possible D gene is TRBD2 (6 bases). Trimming cost V 6 bases and J 5 bases, with 14 bases left between them. The CDR3 spans 14 residues. In germline, CDR1 is SNHLY, CDR2 FYNNEI. Here the CDR3 reads CASRRDFPNNEQFF. DNA for the CDR3: TGTGCCAGCAGACGGGACTTCCCAAACAATGAGCAGTTCTTC.

J is TRBJ1-3 and V is TRBV11-2; D is undetermined. CDR3 size: 14 residues. Trimming removed 4 bases from V and 4 bases from J, with 11 bases in between. Germline loops: CDR1 SGHAT, CDR2 FQNNGV. The CDR3: CASSSRAAGNTIYF. The CDR3 bases are TGTGCCAGCAGCTCCCGGGCCGCGGGAAACACCATATATTTT. The full variable domain, with the rest looked up from reference TRBV11-2 and TRBJ1-3, is EAGVAQSPRYKIIEKRQSVAFWCNPISGHATLYWYQQILGQGPKLLIQFQNNGVVDDSQLPKDRFSAERLKGVDSTLKIQPAKLEDSAVYLCASSSRAAGNTIYFGEGSWLTVV.